This is a list of T cell receptor beta chains from one sample in a study of blood T cell repertoires in COVID-19. Using immunoSEQ multiplex PCR, the repertoire was profiled, and TCRdb retains in-frame clones only, with some absent. The profile shows about 250,000 clones, 88% of them singletons. Sequenced material: peripheral blood. The source is a man older than 75 with acute or convalescent COVID-19. Both conserved end residues are part of each CDR3. Fields, in order: D gene, clone size, V gene, CDR3 length, J gene, CDR3 protein, CDR3 DNA. D genes are given only for firm matches. Clone size is not always given. Where it is, it says once, few, many or a class for expanded clones.

d_call: TRBD1
clone_size: -
v_call: TRBV12-3/TRBV12-4
cdr3_length: 13
j_call: TRBJ2-1
cdr3_aa: CASSLRQGYEQFF
cdr3_nt: TGTGCCAGCAGTTTACGACAGGGCTATGAGCAGTTCTTC

d_call: -
clone_size: -
v_call: TRBV18
cdr3_length: 15
j_call: TRBJ2-1
cdr3_aa: CASSPLAKTYNEQFF
cdr3_nt: TGTGCCAGCTCACCACTAGCGAAGACCTACAATGAGCAGTTCTTC

d_call: TRBD2
clone_size: -
v_call: TRBV2
cdr3_length: 16
j_call: TRBJ2-5
cdr3_aa: CASGRVAGGIGETQYF
cdr3_nt: TGTGCCAGCGGTCGAGTAGCGGGAGGGATCGGGGAGACCCAGTACTTC

d_call: TRBD1
clone_size: -
v_call: TRBV5-1
cdr3_length: 16
j_call: TRBJ2-5
cdr3_aa: CASSLAGGQGAETQYF
cdr3_nt: TGCGCCAGCAGCTTGGCTGGGGGACAGGGGGCTGAGACCCAGTACTTC

d_call: -
clone_size: -
v_call: TRBV7-9
cdr3_length: 17
j_call: TRBJ2-6
cdr3_aa: CASSSTGSPSGANVLTF
cdr3_nt: TGTGCCAGCAGCTCCACAGGGTCCCCTTCTGGGGCCAACGTCCTGACTTTC

d_call: -
clone_size: -
v_call: TRBV7-2
cdr3_length: 17
j_call: TRBJ2-3
cdr3_aa: CASSFDLRGGRADTQYF
cdr3_nt: TGTGCCAGCAGCTTCGATCTTAGGGGGGGGCGAGCAGATACGCAGTATTTT

d_call: TRBD1
clone_size: -
v_call: TRBV7-9
cdr3_length: 14
j_call: TRBJ1-2
cdr3_aa: CASSSTDRGHGYTF
cdr3_nt: TGTGCCAGCAGCTCGACCGACAGGGGGCATGGCTACACCTTC

d_call: -
clone_size: -
v_call: TRBV6-4
cdr3_length: 15
j_call: TRBJ2-7
cdr3_aa: CASSAEHGPSYEQYF
cdr3_nt: TGTGCCAGCAGTGCCGAACATGGGCCATCCTACGAGCAGTACTTC

d_call: TRBD1
clone_size: -
v_call: TRBV5-1
cdr3_length: 15
j_call: TRBJ1-6
cdr3_aa: CASSSWTGGDSPLHF
cdr3_nt: TGCGCCAGCAGCTCCTGGACAGGGGGCGATTCACCCCTCCACTTT

d_call: TRBD2
clone_size: -
v_call: TRBV9
cdr3_length: 15
j_call: TRBJ2-7
cdr3_aa: CASSVALAGAYEQYF
cdr3_nt: TGTGCCAGCAGCGTAGCTCTAGCGGGGGCCTACGAGCAGTACTTC

d_call: TRBD2
clone_size: -
v_call: TRBV4-1
cdr3_length: 19
j_call: TRBJ2-1
cdr3_aa: CASSQQYGLLAGRGSEQFF
cdr3_nt: TGCGCCAGCAGCCAACAATATGGTCTACTAGCGGGGCGCGGATCGGAGCAGTTCTTC

d_call: -
clone_size: -
v_call: TRBV7-2
cdr3_length: 18
j_call: TRBJ2-7
cdr3_aa: CASSLGAGTRLRSYEQYF
cdr3_nt: TGTGCCAGCAGCTTAGGGGCGGGGACCAGATTACGGTCGTACGAGCAGTACTTC

d_call: TRBD1
clone_size: -
v_call: TRBV19
cdr3_length: 15
j_call: TRBJ1-2
cdr3_aa: CASSITPGQSVGYTF
cdr3_nt: TGTGCCAGTAGTATAACACCGGGACAGTCAGTTGGCTACACCTTC

d_call: TRBD2
clone_size: -
v_call: TRBV19
cdr3_length: 16
j_call: TRBJ2-3
cdr3_aa: CASTNSRDYPTDTQYF
cdr3_nt: TGTGCCAGTACTAACTCCCGGGACTATCCCACAGATACGCAGTATTTT

d_call: TRBD2
clone_size: -
v_call: TRBV18
cdr3_length: 16
j_call: TRBJ2-5
cdr3_aa: CASSRTTSGVQETQYF
cdr3_nt: TGTGCCAGCTCACGTACGACTAGCGGGGTCCAAGAGACCCAGTACTTC

d_call: TRBD1
clone_size: -
v_call: TRBV6-2/TRBV6-3
cdr3_length: 15
j_call: TRBJ1-5
cdr3_aa: CASSYHRDRNQPQHF
cdr3_nt: TGTGCCAGCAGTTACCACCGGGACAGAAATCAGCCCCAGCATTTT

d_call: -
clone_size: once
v_call: TRBV7-6
cdr3_length: 15
j_call: TRBJ1-4
cdr3_aa: CASSSVPRKGAKLFF
cdr3_nt: TGTGCCAGCAGCTCTGTCCCGAGGAAAGGAGCAAAACTGTTTTTT

d_call: TRBD1
clone_size: -
v_call: TRBV5-1
cdr3_length: 14
j_call: TRBJ1-4
cdr3_aa: CASSLPGQDEKLFF
cdr3_nt: TGCGCCAGCAGCTTGCCCGGACAGGATGAAAAACTGTTTTTT

d_call: -
clone_size: -
v_call: TRBV11-2
cdr3_length: 16
j_call: TRBJ2-5
cdr3_aa: CASSLIAGAPGETQYF
cdr3_nt: TGTGCCAGCAGCTTAATTGCAGGGGCGCCCGGGGAGACCCAGTACTTC

d_call: TRBD1
clone_size: -
v_call: TRBV5-4
cdr3_length: 14
j_call: TRBJ1-1
cdr3_aa: CASSTSTGVPEAFF
cdr3_nt: TGTGCCAGCAGCACCTCTACAGGGGTTCCCGAAGCTTTCTTT

d_call: -
clone_size: -
v_call: TRBV19
cdr3_length: 14
j_call: TRBJ2-6
cdr3_aa: CASRPGSGANVLTF
cdr3_nt: TGTGCCAGTAGGCCAGGCTCTGGGGCCAACGTCCTGACTTTC

d_call: -
clone_size: -
v_call: TRBV25-1
cdr3_length: 14
j_call: TRBJ1-3
cdr3_aa: CASRGGPSGNTIYF
cdr3_nt: TGTGCCAGCAGGGGAGGTCCCTCGGGAAACACCATATATTTT

d_call: TRBD1
clone_size: -
v_call: TRBV27
cdr3_length: 14
j_call: TRBJ1-2
cdr3_aa: CASSLTGLNYGYTF
cdr3_nt: TGTGCCAGCAGTTTGACAGGGTTAAACTATGGCTACACCTTC

d_call: -
clone_size: -
v_call: TRBV12-5
cdr3_length: 14
j_call: TRBJ2-7
cdr3_aa: CASGFTGNTYEQYF
cdr3_nt: TGTGCTAGTGGATTTACAGGGAATACCTACGAGCAGTACTTC

d_call: -
clone_size: -
v_call: TRBV2
cdr3_length: 11
j_call: TRBJ1-1
cdr3_aa: CASSIITEAFF
cdr3_nt: TGTGCCAGCAGTATAATCACTGAAGCTTTCTTT

d_call: -
clone_size: -
v_call: TRBV6-4
cdr3_length: 13
j_call: TRBJ2-3
cdr3_aa: CASSTESTDTQYF
cdr3_nt: TGTGCCAGCAGCACAGAGAGCACAGATACGCAGTATTTT

d_call: TRBD2
clone_size: -
v_call: TRBV11-2
cdr3_length: 16
j_call: TRBJ2-7
cdr3_aa: CASSLFTSGGAYEQYF
cdr3_nt: TGTGCCAGCAGCCTATTTACTAGCGGGGGGGCCTACGAGCAGTACTTC

d_call: TRBD1
clone_size: -
v_call: TRBV2
cdr3_length: 15
j_call: TRBJ2-2
cdr3_aa: CASSTPGGARGELFF
cdr3_nt: TGTGCCAGCTCTACCCCAGGGGGCGCTAGGGGGGAGCTGTTTTTT

d_call: -
clone_size: -
v_call: TRBV3-1/TRBV3-2
cdr3_length: 15
j_call: TRBJ1-2
cdr3_aa: CASSQVAGQGYGYTF
cdr3_nt: TGTGCCAGCAGCCAAGTAGCAGGGCAAGGCTATGGCTACACCTTC